This TCR beta chain derives from a study of neurological immune-mediated disorders. After removal of 5 bases from V and 2 bases from J, the junction contained 11 bases not matched to a gene. CDR3 length equals 16 residues. Germline CDR1 reads MDHEN; CDR2 reads SYDVKM. It was by 5'RACE with 10-nucleotide random UMIs that the cDNA was made. The output of every sequencing run exceeded 170 million TCR-beta sequences, derived from 15-18 subjects. TCRdb passed the 5' RACE reads through MiXCR, listing each CDR3 protein once. Altogether roughly 80,000 distinct CDR3 sequences are present, about 9.4% being singletons, with the ten largest covering 1.5% to 2%. Source material was 2 million unsorted PBMCs, stored at -80 °C in RNAlater. The sample holds many counts of this clonotype.

Sequenced sample: PBMCs. The origin of this receptor is a man aged 50-60 years in good health. The chain employs TRBV28 and TRBJ2-7, with TRBD1 matching over 8 bases. The CDR3 bases are TGTGCCAGCAGTCCACGCCGGACAGGGATCCCCTACGAGCAGTACTTC. The encoded protein is CASSPRRTGIPYEQYF.